These 14 T cell receptor beta chains share one sample of origin, sequenced in a study of regulatory T cells in long-lasting Graves disease. Arm-PCR of CDR3 regions and iRepertoire HTBI primers were used to build TCR beta libraries. A single record per CDR3 protein comes from TCRdb applying MiXCR to the multiplex PCR reads. The top ten clones hold over 15% of a sample with over 350,000 distinct CDR3 sequences, 14% of them seen once. Time point defined: newly diagnosed GD, antithyroid drugs for less than 3 months. Making the TCR library involved RNA that had been extracted from PBMCs. This sample also appeared in a second study, on T cells in Graves' hyperthyroidism and ophthalmopathy.

Material: peripheral blood mononuclear cells (PBMCs), obtained at new diagnosis, from a patient treated with antithyroid drugs. These receptors were collected from a woman aged 50 to 65 with Graves disease.

This clonotype showed up many times. V is TRBV10-3 and J is TRBJ2-7; 11 nucleotides line up with TRBD2. The ends lost 2 bases at V and 5 bases at J; junction bases unmatched: 5. There are 15 residues in the CDR3. Germline CDR1 ENHRY, CDR2 SYGVKD. CDR3 coding DNA: TGTGCCATCAGTGAGAATAGCGGGAGGGTTGACGAGCAGTACTTC. This gives the protein CAISENSGRVDEQYF.

This clonotype was found many times. The V and J genes are TRBV30 and TRBJ2-7, with no clear D. The V end lost 0 bases, the J end lost 0 bases, and 15 bases lay between the germline ends. Germline loops: CDR1 GTSNPN, CDR2 SVGIG (reference sequence). The CDR3 has 16 amino acids. CDR3 residues: CAWSVLALQSSYEQYF. The CDR3 region has the DNA TGTGCCTGGAGTGTACTTGCACTTCAAAGCTCCTACGAGCAGTACTTC.

This clonotype has just a few counts. The CDR3 nucleotides read TGCGCCAGCAGCTTGCGAGGGTTTGGTGAAGCTTTCTTT. Its translation is CASSLRGFGEAFF. The V gene is TRBV5-1, the J gene TRBJ1-1, with D unclear. CDR3 length equals 13 residues. The germline V gene encodes CDR1 SGHRS and CDR2 YFSETQ. Trimming removed 1 base from V and 7 bases from J, with 11 bases in between.

This clonotype came up a few times. Relative to the germline gene, one junction end is altered; a read error may explain this. This rearrangement joins TRBV4-1 to TRBJ2-1, with a weak D call TRBD2 (6 bases). Germline V CDR1 and CDR2: MGHRA, YSYEKL. This CDR3 spans 18 amino acids. Written as DNA, the CDR3 is TGCGCCAGCAGCCAGCAGCCAGGTAGCGGAGCTTCCTACAATGAGCGGTTCTTC. Its translation is CASSQQPGSGASYNERFF.

This clonotype was observed at least ten times. V usage is TRBV28 and J usage is TRBJ2-7; 8 positions match TRBD1. CDR1 and CDR2 (germline): MDHEN, SYDVKM. V was pared by 5 bases and J by 1 base, with 19 bases of the junction left unmatched. The CDR3 runs 19 residues. CDR3 bases: TGTGCCAGCAGTCCTCTGACAGGGGACACGGATATCGCTTCCTACGAGCAGTACTTC. Its protein product is CASSPLTGDTDIASYEQYF.

The table lists this clonotype with many counts. The chain is built from TRBV28 and TRBJ2-7; 9 nucleotides align to TRBD1. V shed 6 bases, J shed 2 bases, and the junction held 2 bases outside the gene matches. CDR1 is MDHEN, CDR2 SYDVKM, per germline. CDR3 length: 13 amino acids. DNA for the CDR3: TGTGCCAGCAGGCGGGACAGGGCCTACGAGCAGTACTTC. Its translation is CASRRDRAYEQYF. The full variable domain, completed using reference TRBV28 and TRBJ2-7, is DVKVTQSSRYLVKRTGEKVFLECVQDMDHENMFWYRQDPGLGLRLIYFSYDVKMKEKGDIPEGYSVSREKKERFSLILESASTNQTSMYLCASRRDRAYEQYFGPGTRLTVT.

This clonotype was observed a handful of times. The chain uses TRBV13 and TRBJ2-1; TRBD2 aligns across 7 bases. This CDR3 contains 16 residues. The V and J ends lost 5 bases and 8 bases, in that order; junction bases with no gene match: 15. CDR1 and CDR2 (germline): PRHDT, FYEKMQ (reference sequence). The CDR3 sequence is CASSRPEREILYEQFF. The CDR3 DNA sequence: TGTGCCAGCAGCCGGCCCGAGCGGGAAATTTTGTATGAGCAGTTCTTC.

Concerning this clonotype itself: With a much larger clone just one base away, this may be a read error. The genes are TRBV28 and TRBJ2-7; either TRBD1 or TRBD2 may supply D (5 bases each). The CDR3 contains 15 residues. Trimming removed 2 bases at V and 8 bases at J, with 19 bases between. The germline CDR1 and CDR2 sequences are MDHEN and SYDVKM. The CDR3 protein is CASSLLDMRDHKQYF. Written as DNA, the CDR3 is TGTGCCAGCAGTTTACTGGACATGAGGGACCACAAGCAGTACTTC.

This clonotype was seen a handful of times. The rearrangement joins TRBV10-3 to TRBJ1-2; no clear D. CDR3 length: 12 amino acids. CDR1 and CDR2 from the germline V gene are ENHRY and SYGVKD. The ends were cut back, 10 bases at V and 5 bases at J, with 14 bases in the middle. The chain's CDR3 is CATLQEGYGYTF. The DNA of the CDR3 is TGTGCCACCCTTCAGGAGGGTTATGGCTACACCTTC.

This clonotype was found many times. The CDR3 bases are TGTGCCAGCAGTTTTCGATCGGGGGGCAATCAGCCCCAGCATTTT. It translates to CASSFRSGGNQPQHF. The V call is TRBV12-3 or TRBV12-4, the J call TRBJ1-5; D is perhaps TRBD1 (5 bases). Trimming pared 3 bases from V and 2 bases from J, leaving 11 bases between. CDR3 length: 15 residues.

The CDR3 reads CASRDRLAGESDSYEQYF. In DNA, the CDR3 is TGCGCCAGCAGGGACCGACTAGCGGGGGAATCGGACTCCTACGAGCAGTACTTC. The V gene is TRBV5-1, the J gene TRBJ2-7; 12 bases line up with TRBD2. From germline, CDR1 is SGHRS and CDR2 YFSETQ. V shed 5 bases and J 0 bases; nucleotides not matched to a gene: 12. The CDR3 loop spans 18 amino acids.

This clonotype was seen a few times. This chain links TRBV28 with TRBJ2-5, with 12 bases matching TRBD2. Germline CDR1 reads MDHEN; CDR2 reads SYDVKM. The CDR3 length is 16 residues. The ends lost 6 bases at V and 1 base at J; junction bases unmatched: 6. Here the CDR3 reads CASSRTSGVLQETQYF. CDR3 DNA: TGTGCCAGCAGCCGGACTAGCGGGGTCCTCCAAGAGACCCAGTACTTC.

This chain links TRBV6-5 with TRBJ2-7, with a possible D match to TRBD1 (5 bases). CDR3 length: 12 residues. Trimming removed 2 bases at V and 6 bases at J, with 8 bases between. Germline values: CDR1 MNHEY, CDR2 SVGAGI. CDR3 DNA: TGTGCCAGCAGTTACCTCGACAGCGAGCAGTACTTC. Protein: CASSYLDSEQYF.

In its sample, this clonotype was seen many times. The J gene is TRBJ2-7, the V gene TRBV18; 7 positions match TRBD1. Germline V gene data show CDR1 as KGHSH and CDR2 as LQKENI. The V segment lost 5 bases and the J segment 3 bases; nucleotides outside the gene matches: 7. The CDR3 sequence is 14 residues long. The CDR3 protein is CASSSNRDSYEQYF. CDR3 coding DNA: TGTGCCAGCTCATCCAACCGGGACAGCTACGAGCAGTACTTC.